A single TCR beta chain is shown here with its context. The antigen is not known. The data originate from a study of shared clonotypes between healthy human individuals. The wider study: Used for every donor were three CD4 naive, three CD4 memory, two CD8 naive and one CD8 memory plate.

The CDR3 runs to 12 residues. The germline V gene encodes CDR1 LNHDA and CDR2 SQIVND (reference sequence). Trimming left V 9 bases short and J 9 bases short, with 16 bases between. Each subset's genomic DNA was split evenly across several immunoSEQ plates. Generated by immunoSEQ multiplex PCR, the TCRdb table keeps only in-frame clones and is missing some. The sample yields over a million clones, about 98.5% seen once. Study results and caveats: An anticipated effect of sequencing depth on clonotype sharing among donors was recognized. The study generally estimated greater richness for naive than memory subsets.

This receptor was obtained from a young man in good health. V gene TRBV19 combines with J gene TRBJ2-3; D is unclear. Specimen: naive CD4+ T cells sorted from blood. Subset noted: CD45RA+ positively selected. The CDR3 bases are TGTGCCAGCCGAACAAATAACCAGACGCAGTATTTT. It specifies CASRTNNQTQYF.